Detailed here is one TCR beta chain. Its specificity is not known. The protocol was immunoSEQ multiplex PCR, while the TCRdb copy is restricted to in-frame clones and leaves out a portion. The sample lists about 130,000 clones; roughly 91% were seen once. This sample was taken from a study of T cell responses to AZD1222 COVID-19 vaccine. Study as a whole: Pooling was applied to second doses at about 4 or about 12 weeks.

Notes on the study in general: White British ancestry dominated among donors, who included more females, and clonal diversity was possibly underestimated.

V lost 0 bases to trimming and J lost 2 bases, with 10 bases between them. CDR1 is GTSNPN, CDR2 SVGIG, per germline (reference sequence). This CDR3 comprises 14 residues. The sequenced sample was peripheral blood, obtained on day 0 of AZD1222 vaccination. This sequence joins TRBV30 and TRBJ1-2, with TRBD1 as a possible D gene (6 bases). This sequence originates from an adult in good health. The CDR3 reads CAWSVRQGNYGYTF. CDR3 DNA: TGTGCCTGGAGTGTACGGCAGGGGAACTATGGCTACACCTTC.